The 5 T cell receptor beta chains listed next were all sequenced from one sample in a study of human T cells and chemical hapten exposure. Time point noted: pre-sensitization, week 0. This sample's treatment: therapeutic diphenylcyclopropenone sensitization with weekly scalp DPC. TCRdb re-called the RACE reads with MiXCR, one entry per CDR3 protein. Among approximately 400,000 distinct CDR3 sequences, 5% to 6.5% were seen once, and the ten largest hold roughly 2.6%. Sequenced material: whole blood, taken in connection with sensitization to the hapten diphenylcyclopropenone (DPC). Receptors were obtained from a woman aged 50 to 65 with alopecia areata. Some clones in this sample may be carry-over from other donors' samples.

Only a few counts were recorded for this clonotype. This chain connects TRBV30 to TRBJ2-3, with D perhaps matching TRBD2 (5 bases). Looked up from germline, CDR1 is GTSNPN and CDR2 is SVGIG (reference sequence). CDR3 length: 13 residues. Deletions cut 1 base from V and 0 bases from J, with 5 bases between. This CDR3 reads CAWSGTSTDTQYF. DNA of the CDR3: TGTGCCTGGAGTGGGACTAGCACAGATACGCAGTATTTT.

This clonotype turned up a few times. This chain uses TRBV29-1 with TRBJ2-1; 13 bases line up with TRBD2. The CDR3 is made up of 16 amino acids. The J segment lost 5 bases and the V segment lost 0 bases, leaving 4 bases of the junction unmatched. CDR1 and CDR2 from the germline V gene are SQVTM and ANQGSEA. Here the CDR3 reads CSVEDPLAGGDNEQFF. The CDR3 nucleotides are TGCAGCGTTGAAGATCCACTAGCGGGGGGGGACAATGAGCAGTTCTTC.

The gene calls are TRBV28 and TRBJ1-5, with D tentatively TRBD1 (5 bases). The CDR3 sequence is 14 residues long. Germline CDR1 reads MDHEN; CDR2 reads SYDVKM. Trimming pared 3 bases from V and 7 bases from J, leaving 13 bases between. CDR3 sequence: CASSFVGWDQPQHF. CDR3 DNA sequence: TGTGCCAGCAGTTTCGTGGGATGGGACCAGCCCCAGCATTTT. Complete variable domain (other parts from reference TRBV28 and TRBJ1-5): DVKVTQSSRYLVKRTGEKVFLECVQDMDHENMFWYRQDPGLGLRLIYFSYDVKMKEKGDIPEGYSVSREKKERFSLILESASTNQTSMYLCASSFVGWDQPQHFGDGTRLSIL.

At least ten counts were recorded for this clonotype. The chain is built from TRBV18 and TRBJ2-4, with TRBD1 matching 8 bases. The germline CDR1 and CDR2 sequences are KGHSH and LQKENI. This CDR3 spans 13 amino acids. The V segment lost 3 bases and the J segment 7 bases; nucleotides outside the gene matches: 2. The CDR3 region has the DNA TGTGCCAGCTCACCGGGACAGGACAACATTCAGTACTTC. Translating it yields CASSPGQDNIQYF.

This clonotype was counted at least ten times. The chain has TRBV28 and TRBJ2-1, with 10 bases lining up with TRBD1. In germline, CDR1 is MDHEN, CDR2 SYDVKM. This CDR3 region has 15 residues. V shed 6 bases, J shed 4 bases, and the junction held 6 bases outside the gene matches. Here the CDR3 reads CASSRPGQGYNEQFF. DNA of the CDR3: TGTGCCAGCAGCCGACCGGGACAGGGGTACAATGAGCAGTTCTTC.